The 26 T cell receptor beta chains below come from one sample, sequenced in a study of shared clonotypes between healthy human individuals (dated by TCRdb to between 2020 and 2021). Receptor amplification or capture employed the immunoSEQ multiplex PCR assay. The clones in this table, taken by TCRdb from immuneACCESS, are in-frame only. Not every clone is retained; where verified, under half of the shortfall comes from an unresolved V gene, and the cause of the rest is unknown. This sample has over 2 million clones in its table, and 90% to 95% of those were observed once. The leading ten clones occupy around 0.13% of the sample. The sample was naive CD4+ T cells sorted from blood. According to the study, the label for this sample's cell subset or site signals: CD45RA+ positively selected. These receptors came from a man between 18 and 35 years old in good health.

This chain links TRBV7-9 with TRBJ2-7; TRBD2 agrees at 7 bases. Germline loops: CDR1 SEHNR, CDR2 FQNEAQ (reference sequence). J lost 6 bases, V lost 1 base, and 6 bases had no gene match. CDR3 length equals 14 residues. The CDR3 region has the DNA TGTGCCAGCAGCTTAGGACTAGCCGACCCCGAGCAGTACTTC. This codes for CASSLGLADPEQYF.

The rearrangement uses TRBV6-6 and TRBJ2-2, with D uncertain. The CDR3 runs to 16 residues. CDR1 and CDR2 from the germline V gene are MNHNY and SVGAGI (reference sequence). The V end was cut by 2 bases, the J end by 7 bases, with 17 bases between. The CDR3 DNA follows: TGTGCCAGCAGTTACCCCCGGCTAGACGCACGCGGGGAGCTGTTTTTT. The encoded protein is CASSYPRLDARGELFF.

V and J are TRBV4-2 and TRBJ1-1, with 7 bases identical to TRBD1. With 4 bases clipped from V and 5 bases from J, the junction kept 4 bases outside the gene matches. CDR3 length: 13 amino acids. CDR1 is LGHNA and CDR2 is YNFKEQ in the germline V gene. The CDR3 here is CASSPQGGTEAFF. CDR3 DNA: TGTGCCAGCAGCCCTCAGGGGGGGACTGAAGCTTTCTTT.

The CDR3 DNA sequence: TGTGCCAGCAGCTTGGTAGGGGGAAACACCGGGGAGCTGTTTTTT. As protein: CASSLVGGNTGELFF. The chain is built from TRBV5-6 and TRBJ2-2; possible D gene TRBD1, 6 bases. CDR3 length: 15 amino acids. Trimming removed 0 bases at V and 2 bases at J, with 8 bases between. CDR1 and CDR2 (germline): SGHDT, YYEEEE. The variable domain in full, completed from reference TRBV5-6 and TRBJ2-2, reads DAGVTQSPTHLIKTRGQQVTLRCSPKSGHDTVSWYQQALGQGPQFIFQYYEEEERQRGNFPDRFSGHQFPNYSSELNVNALLLGDSALYLCASSLVGGNTGELFFGEGSRLTVL.

V usage is TRBV29-1 and J usage is TRBJ2-7; D could derive from TRBD1 or TRBD2 (6 bases each). The CDR3 is 14 residues long. CDR1 SQVTM and CDR2 ANQGSEA come from the germline V gene. The germline V and J ends were trimmed by 6 bases and 0 bases, with 15 bases remaining between them. CDR3 loop: CSVGGHGSSYEQYF. CDR3 nucleotides: TGCAGCGTGGGGGGCCACGGATCCTCCTACGAGCAGTACTTC.

This chain joins TRBV4-2 and TRBJ2-1; TRBD2 matches 7 bases. Looked up from germline, CDR1 is LGHNA and CDR2 is YNFKEQ. V gave up 5 bases and J gave up 0 bases; unmatched junction bases: 13. The CDR3 consists of 18 residues. CDR3 protein: CASSSPRLAGNSYNEQFF. The DNA of the CDR3 is TGTGCCAGCAGCTCCCCCCGACTAGCAGGCAACTCCTACAATGAGCAGTTCTTC.

The genes are TRBV5-4 and TRBJ2-1, with 11 bases lining up with TRBD2. This CDR3 contains 18 residues. Trimming took 3 bases from V and 0 from J; bases not matched to a gene: 8. Germline V gene lookup returns CDR1 SGHNT and CDR2 YYREEE (reference sequence). CDR3 residues: CASSSGLAGQSSYNEQFF. The CDR3 nucleotides are TGTGCCAGCAGCTCCGGACTAGCGGGTCAAAGCTCCTACAATGAGCAGTTCTTC. Supplemented by reference TRBV5-4 and TRBJ2-1, the full variable domain reads ETGVTQSPTHLIKTRGQQVTLRCSSQSGHNTVSWYQQALGQGPQFIFQYYREEENGRGNFPPRFSGLQFPNYSSELNVNALELDDSALYLCASSSGLAGQSSYNEQFFGPGTRLTVL.

The chain combines TRBV21-1 with TRBJ1-5. TRBV21-1 is a pseudogene. The length of the CDR3 is 23 residues. CDR3 in amino acids: CASSKGGWPPAPRLIGSNQPQHF. In DNA, the CDR3 is TGTGCCAGCAGCAAAGGCGGCTGGCCCCCGGCCCCCCGACTGATTGGGAGCAATCAGCCCCAGCATTTT.

CDR3 sequence: CASILTNTGELFF. The CDR3 DNA is TGTGCCAGCATCCTTACGAACACCGGGGAGCTGTTTTTT. V is TRBV2 and J is TRBJ2-2; D gene ambiguous. The germline V gene has CDR1 SNHLY and CDR2 FYNNEI. The CDR3 totals 13 residues. V was clipped by 7 bases and J by 0 bases, with 6 bases between them.

This chain connects TRBV5-1 to TRBJ2-5; D is possibly TRBD1 or TRBD2 (6 bases each). Trimming pared 0 bases from V and 3 bases from J, leaving 12 bases between. Germline V gene data show CDR1 as SGHRS and CDR2 as YFSETQ. The CDR3 is 15 amino acids. CDR3 protein: CASSLEGGGKETQYF. CDR3 nucleotides: TGCGCCAGCAGCTTGGAAGGAGGGGGGAAAGAGACCCAGTACTTC.

The chain joins TRBV30 to TRBJ2-7, with D unclear. Trimming pared 0 bases from V and 6 bases from J, leaving 9 bases between. Per germline, CDR1 GTSNPN and CDR2 SVGIG (reference sequence). The CDR3 is made up of 12 amino acids. CDR3 nucleotide sequence: TGTGCCTGGAGTGTATCGATGATCGAGCAGTACTTC. This translates into CAWSVSMIEQYF.

In the case of this clone: The same CDR3 arises from other DNA sequences in this sample as well. V usage is TRBV7-8 and J usage is TRBJ1-4; D remains ambiguous. The length of the CDR3 is 13 residues. V lost 1 base and J lost 4, with 4 bases in between. Germline loops: CDR1 SGHVS, CDR2 FQNEAQ. The CDR3 bases are TGTGCCAGCAGCTTAGTGGGTAATGAAAAACTGTTTTTT. It codes for CASSLVGNEKLFF.

This sequence joins TRBV6-1 and TRBJ1-2; TRBD1 might be the D (5 bases). V shed 3 bases and J shed 0 bases, with 11 bases lying between them. The germline V gene encodes CDR1 MNHNS and CDR2 SASEGT. The CDR3 extends over 15 amino acids. DNA for the CDR3: TGTGCCAGCAGTGACAGGGTGGGCACTAACTATGGCTACACCTTC. Translation: CASSDRVGTNYGYTF.

J is TRBJ2-2 and V is TRBV11-2; 10 nucleotides agree with TRBD1. This CDR3 spans 17 amino acids. After removal of 1 base from V and 4 bases from J, the junction contained 6 bases not matched to a gene. Germline V gives CDR1 SGHAT, CDR2 FQNNGV. CDR3 residues: CASSLVLWTGGTGELFF. The CDR3 DNA is TGTGCCAGCAGCTTAGTTTTGTGGACAGGGGGCACCGGGGAGCTGTTTTTT.

In the case of this clone: This same CDR3 is encoded by further DNA sequences in the sample. The gene calls are TRBV5-1 and TRBJ1-2; TRBD1 matches 10 bases. From germline, CDR1 is SGHRS and CDR2 YFSETQ. V gave up 3 bases and J gave up 8 bases; unmatched junction bases: 4. The CDR3 totals 13 residues. Written as DNA, the CDR3 is TGCGCCAGCAGCTCCGGACAGGGGGAAGGCTACACCTTC. This codes for CASSSGQGEGYTF.

The sample holds a few counts of this clone. This sequence joins TRBV5-4 and TRBJ1-6, with unresolved D. Germline V gene lookup returns CDR1 SGHNT and CDR2 YYREEE (reference sequence). V lost 4 bases and J lost 12, with 23 bases in between. The CDR3 contains 16 residues. CDR3 amino acids: CASSLGNNGERGPLHF. The CDR3 nucleotides read TGTGCCAGCAGCCTTGGTAATAACGGTGAACGAGGACCCCTCCACTTT.

The rearrangement uses TRBV5-1 and TRBJ1-4; D gene ambiguous. Trimming removed 1 base from V and 3 bases from J, with 7 bases in between. The CDR3 length is 14 residues. CDR1 is SGHRS, CDR2 YFSETQ, per germline. CDR3 coding DNA: TGCGCCAGCAGCTTGACGGCCGCTAATGAAAAACTGTTTTTT. This encodes CASSLTAANEKLFF.

This chain uses TRBV7-9 with TRBJ2-4; 7 bases map to TRBD1. This CDR3 spans 14 amino acids. With 3 bases clipped from V and 5 bases from J, the junction kept 4 bases outside the gene matches. The germline V gene encodes CDR1 SEHNR and CDR2 FQNEAQ (reference sequence). The CDR3 region is CASSFTGVQNIQYF. CDR3 DNA: TGTGCCAGCAGCTTTACAGGGGTCCAAAACATTCAGTACTTC.

J is TRBJ1-2 and V is TRBV5-1; 9 bases agree with TRBD1. V shed 3 bases and J 3 bases; nucleotides not matched to a gene: 6. Looked up from germline, CDR1 is SGHRS and CDR2 is YFSETQ. The CDR3 has 15 amino acids. The CDR3 here is CASSWGQGSYYGYTF. DNA for the CDR3: TGCGCCAGCAGCTGGGGACAGGGATCGTACTATGGCTACACCTTC.

The chain employs TRBV29-1 and TRBJ2-5, with TRBD1 matching 9 bases. CDR3 length equals 13 residues. Germline V gene lookup returns CDR1 SQVTM and CDR2 ANQGSEA. Trimming removed 4 bases from V and 5 bases from J; junction bases left unmatched: 5. The CDR3: CSVGQGGAETQYF. In DNA form, the CDR3 reads TGCAGCGTTGGACAGGGGGGGGCGGAGACCCAGTACTTC.

The gene calls are TRBV7-3 and TRBJ2-1; TRBD1 might be the D (6 bases). This CDR3 region has 15 residues. With 0 bases removed from V and 4 bases from J, the gap between germline ends came to 10 bases. Germline V gene lookup returns CDR1 SGHTA and CDR2 FQGTGA. CDR3 nucleotide sequence: TGTGCCAGCAGCTTAACCGGGACAACTTACAATGAGCAGTTCTTC. Amino acid sequence: CASSLTGTTYNEQFF.

J is TRBJ2-7 and V is TRBV6-5; 10 nucleotides agree with TRBD1. Germline CDR1 MNHEY, CDR2 SVGAGI. There are 13 residues in the CDR3. The junction had 8 bases not matched to a gene; V was cut back by 6 bases and J by 9 bases. The CDR3 sequence is CASRGTGVRGQYF. The DNA of the CDR3 is TGTGCCAGCAGGGGGACAGGGGTACGGGGGCAGTACTTC.

The chain carries TRBV19 and TRBJ2-2, with a weak D call TRBD1 (6 bases). The germline CDR1 and CDR2 sequences are LNHDA and SQIVND (reference sequence). The CDR3 runs to 16 residues. The V gene lost 1 base and the J gene lost 6 bases, with 15 bases spanning the gap. CDR3 nucleotides: TGTGCCAGTAGTATAGCAAGCCCTAGGGGGTCCGGGGAGCTGTTTTTT. As protein: CASSIASPRGSGELFF.

The V call is TRBV28, the J call TRBJ1-2, with D uncertain. This CDR3 comprises 13 residues. CDR1 and CDR2 (germline): MDHEN, SYDVKM. With 5 bases removed from V and 4 bases from J, the gap between germline ends came to 11 bases. The CDR3, as DNA: TGTGCCAGCAGTGCGCCTCTAGGCTATGGCTACACCTTC. Encoded protein: CASSAPLGYGYTF.

For the CDR3, the DNA is TGTGCCAGCAGCCGACTGGGGGGCTCGGCGTACGAGCAGTACTTC. Its translation is CASSRLGGSAYEQYF. The chain joins TRBV7-2 to TRBJ2-7; the D call may be TRBD1 or TRBD2 (6 bases each). The CDR3 consists of 15 residues. The germline CDR1 and CDR2 sequences are SGHTA and FQGNSA. Trimming removed 5 bases at V and 4 bases at J, with 18 bases between.

The gene calls are TRBV27 and TRBJ2-1; D remains unclear. The CDR3 has 18 amino acids. Trimming removed 4 bases at V and 1 base at J, with 20 bases between. CDR1 and CDR2 (germline): MNHEY, SMNVEV (reference sequence). The CDR3 DNA reads TGTGCCAGCAGTTCTTGGCTTAAGGCGGATCTTTCCTACAATGAGCAGTTCTTC. Its translation is CASSSWLKADLSYNEQFF.